This TCR beta chain was sequenced in a study of identical twins (dated by TCRdb to 2015 to 2016). At the level of the whole study: TCR alpha and beta repertoires from monozygotic twins, unrelated adults of various ages and cord blood were deep-sequenced to test whether fetal clonotypes persist. To rule out contamination, the twin experiments were replicated at different times with different library preparation protocols. Results and caveats for the whole study, not just this receptor: Excess twin sharing in beta out-of-frame sequences was weaker because fewer shared sequences lowered the signal-to-noise ratio. Compared with coincidental sharing between unrelated individuals, out-of-frame TCR alpha sequences shared between twins showed an excess of sequences with low generation probability. Abundant cord blood beta clonotypes had fewer insertions, young adult naive repertoires showed a similar but weaker trend, and memory repertoires showed no such trend. Invariant T cells such as MAIT and iNKT could partly confound zero-insertion analyses, although diverse VJ usage argued against such confounding for most clonotypes. In monozygotic twins, out-of-frame TCR alpha sharing was systematically underestimated by recombination models, although the models agreed with sharing between unrelated individuals. Because the same donors could not be followed over many years, the conclusions relied on cross-sectional statistical analysis.

V was cut back by 2 bases and J by 0 bases, leaving a gap of 11 bases between them. Reading from cysteine to phenylalanine, the CDR3 counts 15 amino acids. Of the read, only the CDR3 DNA is kept; its 45 bases are in frame from base 1. CDR1 DFQATT and CDR2 SNEGSKA are derived from the germline V gene (reference sequence). The method was 5' RACE. The reads were generated on an Illumina HiSeq 2000. Template switching introduced a universal primer binding site; the final cDNA contained a unique molecular identifier, enabling accurate counting of TCR cDNA molecules. First-strand cDNA for TCR alpha and beta chains was synthesized from specific primers in the conserved constant-segment region. To control for contamination, each cDNA library was double barcoded with a SMART-Mk sample barcode plus Illumina barcodes. TruSeq adapter sequences, together with Illumina sample barcodes, were added in two successive PCR steps. The TCR alpha and beta cDNA libraries were sequenced on the Illumina HiSeq platform using custom primers. In the authors' own workflow: Raw reads were processed with MiGEC to extract unique molecular identifiers, and MiXCR was used to determine CDR3 positions. For each individual, recombination models were inferred using an EM algorithm with the repgenHMM and IGoR tools. The tcR package in R was used for shared clonotype analysis, with sharing normalized by the product of cloneset sizes. Out-of-frame nonproductive sequences were analyzed to study raw recombination free of thymic and clonal selection effects. The public sequencing data were trimmed at Q25 with fastp and processed into clonotypes with MiXCR by TCRdb, which kept only in-frame beta chains. Identical CDR3 proteins give one entry, which carries the most common genes and DNA. What appears here as the V and J calls and clone size reflects TCRdb's work, not the paper's. The sample table records 100,000 or so distinct CDR3 sequences; about 6.1% of these occur just once. In total, the top ten clones hold 12% of the sample.

There are many counts of this clonotype. The antigen it recognizes is unknown. No much larger clonotype is one base removed from it; base qualities were not supplied. All donors were healthy Caucasians. Using Miltenyi CD45RO+ enrichment and human naive T-cell isolation kits, memory (CD45RO+) and naive T cells were isolated from PBMC. The sequencing sample was made of memory T cells sorted from blood. The cell subset or site label corresponds to: CD45RO+ enriched T cells. The sequence was collected from a woman between 45 and 65 years old in good health. In this chain, TRBV20-1 is recombined with TRBJ2-1; there is no confident call for the D gene. The CDR3 protein is CSARNFLLSYNEQFF. The DNA is as follows: TGCAGTGCTAGAAACTTCCTCCTCTCCTACAATGAGCAGTTCTTC.